Listed below are T cell receptor beta chains from one sample, sequenced in a study of T cell repertoires in cytomegalovirus infection. In TCRdb, the reads were re-called with MiXCR into one record per CDR3 protein. Among roughly 230,000 distinct CDR3 sequences listed, roughly 23% were seen once. Sequences were obtained from CD8+ T cells from PBMCs. All receptors come from a human donor in good health (CMV status not recorded). Some clones in this sample may be carry-over from other donors' samples. CDR3s leave out the opening cysteine and the closing phenylalanine or tryptophan. Clone size is not always given. Where it is, it says once, few, many or a class for expanded clones.

clone_size j_call v_call cdr3_aa
many TRBJ2-1 TRBV7-2 ASSLLDRQNEQF
few TRBJ2-7 TRBV7-6 ASSSPLTGSQNEQY
NA TRBJ2-3 TRBV19 ASSIGPTRRGGPDTQY
NA TRBJ1-3 TRBV7-9 ASSSPGGDRSLLSGNTIY
NA TRBJ2-7 TRBV6-5 ASSYSDRGFYEQC
NA TRBJ1-5 TRBV7-9 ASSEGGINQPQH
many TRBJ2-7 TRBV12-3/TRBV12-4 ASSQGHEQY
NA TRBJ1-1 TRBV5-5 ASSSTVTNTEAF
NA TRBJ2-1 TRBV20-1 SASGGAGMNEQF
few TRBJ1-5 TRBV10-3 AISEGTGGNQPQH
many TRBJ2-1 TRBV7-6 ASSTGTSGGPYNEQF
few TRBJ2-3 TRBV27 ASSNLLEVVADTQY
NA TRBJ1-1 TRBV5-3 ASSGRANTEAF
NA TRBJ2-1 TRBV12-3/TRBV12-4 ASSKSNEQF
NA TRBJ2-4 TRBV5-6 ASSHQPRGWTKNIQY
few TRBJ1-1 TRBV6-4 ASRDLSGEGTEAF
few TRBJ1-1 TRBV19 ASTLGTAVEAF
NA TRBJ2-7 TRBV2 ASSAATSYEQY
NA TRBJ1-1 TRBV28 ASTRDRGVPEAF
many TRBJ1-4 TRBV7-2 ASSSRSEREKLF
NA TRBJ1-5 TRBV7-8 ASSFSGNQPQH
few TRBJ1-6 TRBV2 ASSPDSPLH
NA TRBJ2-7 TRBV28 ASIGGISYEQY
many TRBJ1-2 TRBV7-8 ASSGGLVHGYT
NA TRBJ2-7 TRBV2 ASSEGVGTYEQY
NA TRBJ2-7 TRBV5-6 ASSLWDHEQY
few TRBJ2-1 TRBV14 ASSQGLFYNEQF
NA TRBJ2-7 TRBV28 ASSPAGTGYDEQY